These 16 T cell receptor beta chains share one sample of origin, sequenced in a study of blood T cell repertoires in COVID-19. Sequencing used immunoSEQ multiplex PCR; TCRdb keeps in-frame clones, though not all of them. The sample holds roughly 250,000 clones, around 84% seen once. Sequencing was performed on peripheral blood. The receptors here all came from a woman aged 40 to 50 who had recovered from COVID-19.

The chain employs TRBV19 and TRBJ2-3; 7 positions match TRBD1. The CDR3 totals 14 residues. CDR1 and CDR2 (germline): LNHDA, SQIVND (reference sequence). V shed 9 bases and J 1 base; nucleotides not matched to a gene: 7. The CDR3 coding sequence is TGTGCCAGCGCAGACAGGGCGGGCACAGATACGCAGTATTTT. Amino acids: CASADRAGTDTQYF.

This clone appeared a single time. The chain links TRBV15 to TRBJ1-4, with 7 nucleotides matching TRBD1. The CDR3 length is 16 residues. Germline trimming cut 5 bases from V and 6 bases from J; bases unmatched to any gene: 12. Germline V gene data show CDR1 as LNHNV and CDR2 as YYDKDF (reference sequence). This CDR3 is CATSGSYRGRHEKLFF. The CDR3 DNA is TGTGCCACCAGCGGATCTTACAGGGGTCGACATGAAAAACTGTTTTTT.

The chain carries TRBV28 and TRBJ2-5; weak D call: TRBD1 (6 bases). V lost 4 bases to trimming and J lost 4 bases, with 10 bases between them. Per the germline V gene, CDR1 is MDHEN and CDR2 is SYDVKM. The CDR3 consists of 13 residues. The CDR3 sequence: CASSSGTLETQYF. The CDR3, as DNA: TGTGCCAGCAGTTCCGGGACACTAGAGACCCAGTACTTC.

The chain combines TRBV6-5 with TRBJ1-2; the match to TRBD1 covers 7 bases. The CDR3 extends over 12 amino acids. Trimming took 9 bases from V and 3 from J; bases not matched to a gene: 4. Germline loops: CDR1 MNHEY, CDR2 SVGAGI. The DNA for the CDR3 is TGTGCCAGTACGACAGGGCACTATGGCTACACCTTC. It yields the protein CASTTGHYGYTF.

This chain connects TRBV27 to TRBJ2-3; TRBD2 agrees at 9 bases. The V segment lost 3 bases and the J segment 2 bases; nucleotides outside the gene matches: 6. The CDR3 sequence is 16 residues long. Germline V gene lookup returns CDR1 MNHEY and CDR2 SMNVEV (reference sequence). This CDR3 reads CASSLGLAGYTDTQYF. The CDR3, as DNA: TGTGCCAGCAGTTTGGGGCTAGCGGGGTACACAGATACGCAGTATTTT.

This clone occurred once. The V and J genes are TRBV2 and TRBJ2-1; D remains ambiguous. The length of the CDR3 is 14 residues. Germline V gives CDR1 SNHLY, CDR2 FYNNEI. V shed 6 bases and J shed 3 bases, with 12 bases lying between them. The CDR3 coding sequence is TGTGCCAGCAGGGTCTCCGCACTCTACAATGAGCAGTTCTTC. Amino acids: CASRVSALYNEQFF.

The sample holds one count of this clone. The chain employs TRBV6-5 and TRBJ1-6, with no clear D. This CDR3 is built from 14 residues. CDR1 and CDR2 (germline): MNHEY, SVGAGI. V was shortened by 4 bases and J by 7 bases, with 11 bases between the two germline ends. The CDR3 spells CASSFSPGNSPLHF. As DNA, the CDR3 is TGTGCCAGCAGTTTCTCCCCGGGGAATTCACCCCTCCACTTT.

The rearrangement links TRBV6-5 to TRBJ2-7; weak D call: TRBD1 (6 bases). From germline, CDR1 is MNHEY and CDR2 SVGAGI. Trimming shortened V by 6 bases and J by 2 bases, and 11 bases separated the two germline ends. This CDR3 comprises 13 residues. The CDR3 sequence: CASRSSGAYEQYF. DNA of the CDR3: TGTGCCAGCAGGAGTTCAGGGGCCTACGAGCAGTACTTC.

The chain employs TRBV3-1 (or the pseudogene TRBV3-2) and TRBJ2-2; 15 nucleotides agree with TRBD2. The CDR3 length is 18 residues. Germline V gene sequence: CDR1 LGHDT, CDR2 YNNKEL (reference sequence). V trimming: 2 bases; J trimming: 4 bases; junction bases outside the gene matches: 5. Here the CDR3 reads CASSQPGLAGGVTGELFF. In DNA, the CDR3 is TGTGCCAGCAGCCAACCGGGACTAGCGGGGGGAGTCACCGGGGAGCTGTTTTTT.

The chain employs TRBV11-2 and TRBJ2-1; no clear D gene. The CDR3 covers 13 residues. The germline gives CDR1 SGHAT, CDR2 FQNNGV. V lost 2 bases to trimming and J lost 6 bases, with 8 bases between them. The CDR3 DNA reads TGTGCCAGCAGCTTATTTCTCCTCAATGAGCAGTTCTTC. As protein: CASSLFLLNEQFF. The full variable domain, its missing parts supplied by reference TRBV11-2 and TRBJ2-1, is EAGVAQSPRYKIIEKRQSVAFWCNPISGHATLYWYQQILGQGPKLLIQFQNNGVVDDSQLPKDRFSAERLKGVDSTLKIQPAKLEDSAVYLCASSLFLLNEQFFGPGTRLTVL.

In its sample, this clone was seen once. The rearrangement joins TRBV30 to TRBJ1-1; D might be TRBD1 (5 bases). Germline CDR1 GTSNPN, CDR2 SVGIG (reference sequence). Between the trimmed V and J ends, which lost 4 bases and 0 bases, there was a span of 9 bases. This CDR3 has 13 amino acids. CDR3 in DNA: TGTGCCTGGACCATCAGGGTGAACACTGAAGCTTTCTTT. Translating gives CAWTIRVNTEAFF.

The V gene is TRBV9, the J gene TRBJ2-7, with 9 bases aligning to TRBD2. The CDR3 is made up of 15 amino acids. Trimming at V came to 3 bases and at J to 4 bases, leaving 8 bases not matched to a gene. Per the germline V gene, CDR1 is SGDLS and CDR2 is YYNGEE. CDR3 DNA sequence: TGTGCCAGCAGCGGCGGGGGGGACTTTGGGTACGAGCAGTACTTC. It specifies CASSGGGDFGYEQYF.

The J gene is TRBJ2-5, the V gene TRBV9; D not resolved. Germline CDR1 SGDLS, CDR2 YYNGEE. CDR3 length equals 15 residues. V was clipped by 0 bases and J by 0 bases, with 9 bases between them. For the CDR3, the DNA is TGTGCCAGCAGCGTAGCCGCTGGCTACCAAGAGACCCAGTACTTC. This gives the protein CASSVAAGYQETQYF.

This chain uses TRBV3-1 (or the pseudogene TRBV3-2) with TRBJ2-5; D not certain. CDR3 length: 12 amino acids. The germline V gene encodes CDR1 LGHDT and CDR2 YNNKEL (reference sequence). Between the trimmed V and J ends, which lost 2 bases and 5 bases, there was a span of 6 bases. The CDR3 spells CASSQWAETQYF. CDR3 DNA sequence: TGTGCCAGCAGCCAATGGGCGGAGACCCAGTACTTC.

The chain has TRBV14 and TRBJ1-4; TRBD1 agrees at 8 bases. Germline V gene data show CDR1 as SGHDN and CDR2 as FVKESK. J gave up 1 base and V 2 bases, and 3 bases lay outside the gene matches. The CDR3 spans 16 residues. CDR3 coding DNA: TGTGCCAGCAGCCAACCAGGGGGCGGAACTAATGAAAAACTGTTTTTT. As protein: CASSQPGGGTNEKLFF.

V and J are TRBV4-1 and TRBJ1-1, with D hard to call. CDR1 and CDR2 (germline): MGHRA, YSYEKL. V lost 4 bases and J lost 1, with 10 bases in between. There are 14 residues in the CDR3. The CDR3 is CASSRDSWNTEAFF. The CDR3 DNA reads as TGCGCCAGCAGCCGAGACTCGTGGAACACTGAAGCTTTCTTT.